These 9 T cell receptor beta chains were all obtained from the same sample, sequenced in a study of T-cell memory formation after mild COVID-19. In TCRdb, the 5' RACE reads were re-called with MiXCR into one record per CDR3 protein. The sample contains about 430,000 distinct CDR3 sequences, roughly 18% of which appear only once. Specimen: PBMCs or a T cell subset sorted from them (not recorded which). The receptors come from a man aged 18 to 30 who had mild COVID-19 (a few samples of this study predate the infection). Cell type and time point are not known.

The chain is built from TRBV24-1 and TRBJ1-2; no clear D gene. CDR1 and CDR2 from the germline V gene are KGHDR and SFDVKD. V lost 0 bases, J lost 2 bases, and 6 bases lay in between. CDR3 length: 14 amino acids. Here the CDR3 reads CATSDLATNYGYTF. The CDR3 DNA is TGTGCCACCAGTGATTTGGCCACCAACTATGGCTACACCTTC.

This clonotype has only a few counts. The chain carries TRBV5-1 and TRBJ1-5; 7 nucleotides line up with TRBD1. J gave up 7 bases and V 0 bases, and 7 bases lay outside the gene matches. The CDR3 totals 15 residues. Germline CDR1 reads SGHRS; CDR2 reads YFSETQ. The CDR3 reads CASSLAGGNKQPQHF. The DNA of the CDR3 is TGCGCCAGCAGCTTGGCAGGGGGGAATAAGCAGCCCCAGCATTTT.

This clonotype was seen a handful of times. The chain links TRBV20-1 to TRBJ1-1, with D perhaps matching TRBD1 (5 bases). Germline-derived CDR1 and CDR2 are DFQATT and SNEGSKA (reference sequence). The V end lost 1 base, the J end lost 1 base, and 19 bases lay between the germline ends. The CDR3 spans 17 residues. The chain's CDR3 is CSARVRPVDRPNTEAFF. The CDR3 DNA reads as TGCAGTGCTAGAGTGCGGCCTGTCGACAGACCGAACACTGAAGCTTTCTTT.

At least ten counts were recorded for this clonotype. CDR3 sequence (DNA): TGCGCCAGCAGCGCCGACCCGACCTCCGGGTTAAGCTATGGCTACACCTTC. Its protein product is CASSADPTSGLSYGYTF. The chain recombines TRBV5-1 with TRBJ1-2, with unresolved D. The CDR3 consists of 17 residues. Germline CDR1 and CDR2: SGHRS and YFSETQ. V was shortened by 4 bases and J by 4 bases, with 23 bases between the two germline ends.

This clonotype was detected a few times. The chain carries TRBV7-9 and TRBJ2-1; D is ambiguous. Germline V gives CDR1 SEHNR, CDR2 FQNEAQ (reference sequence). The CDR3 has 11 amino acids. V shed 6 bases and J shed 7 bases, with 7 bases lying between them. Written as DNA, the CDR3 is TGTGCCAGCAGACGGACGAATGAGCAGTTCTTC. This codes for CASRRTNEQFF.

The table lists this clonotype with a few counts. The chain is built from TRBV2 and TRBJ2-1, with 8 bases that match TRBD1. CDR1 and CDR2 from the germline V gene are SNHLY and FYNNEI. This CDR3 spans 14 amino acids. The junction had 7 bases not matched to a gene; V was cut back by 4 bases and J by 8 bases. CDR3 nucleotides: TGTGCCAGCAGTGGGCAGGGGGCGATCGATGAGCAGTTCTTC. It encodes CASSGQGAIDEQFF.

This clonotype was detected only a few times. This chain links TRBV18 with TRBJ2-7; either TRBD1 or TRBD2 may supply D (5 bases each). V was pared by 4 bases and J by 3 bases, with 13 bases between. Germline V gene lookup returns CDR1 KGHSH and CDR2 LQKENI. The CDR3 loop spans 14 amino acids. The CDR3 spells CASSRGPLNYEQYV. The CDR3, as DNA: TGTGCCAGCTCACGGGGACCACTAAACTACGAGCAGTACGTC.

This sequence joins TRBV28 and TRBJ1-5; perhaps TRBD1 as D (5 bases). CDR1 and CDR2 (germline): MDHEN, SYDVKM. Deletions cut 3 bases from V and 7 bases from J, with 10 bases between. The CDR3 length is 13 residues. The CDR3 DNA sequence: TGTGCCAGCAGTTTGGGACCAAGGCAGCCCCAGCATTTT. Its translation: CASSLGPRQPQHF.

This clonotype has just a few counts. This sequence joins TRBV12-3 or TRBV12-4 and TRBJ1-5; no reliable D call. With 6 bases removed from V and 6 bases from J, the gap between germline ends came to 12 bases. CDR3 length: 13 amino acids. For the CDR3, the DNA is TGTGCCAGCAGCCAACAAACCGGTCAGCCCCAGCATTTT. As protein: CASSQQTGQPQHF.